This is a list of T cell receptor beta chains from one sample in a study of blood T cells in healthy people across ages. TCRdb reanalysed the 5' RACE reads using MiXCR and keeps one entry per CDR3 protein. Found here are 450,000 to 700,000 distinct CDR3 sequences, 27% of them singletons; the top ten hold about 18%. The material sequenced was blood. The receptors come from a woman between 65 and 79 years old in good health. CDR3s include the opening cysteine and the closing phenylalanine or tryptophan. A D gene is named only where the DNA matches it firmly. The listing skips clone size in some rows; elsewhere it reads once, few, many or a size class.

TRBJ1-2 TRBD1 NA TRBV6-5 TGTGCCAGCAGATCTCCGGGACAGGGAGATGGCTACACCTTC CASRSPGQGDGYTF
TRBJ2-1 NA once TRBV20-1 TGCAGTGCTAGAGATGCATCCTACAATGAGCAGTTCTTC CSARDASYNEQFF
TRBJ2-3 TRBD2 few TRBV7-6 TGTGCCAGCAGCCAGCGGGGGGCTAACACAGATACGCAGTATTTT CASSQRGANTDTQYF
TRBJ2-1 TRBD2 NA TRBV15 TGTGCCACCAGCAGACCCCCGGGGAGGGATTCAGTCTACAATGAGCAGTTCTTC CATSRPPGRDSVYNEQFF
TRBJ2-1 TRBD2 NA TRBV12-3/TRBV12-4 TGTGCCAGCAACAAATCCGGGACTAGCGGGGGGGCAGGTGAGCAGTTCTTC CASNKSGTSGGAGEQFF
TRBJ2-7 TRBD1 few TRBV6-5 TGTGCCAGCAGTTACAGGGGGCACGGAACCTACGAGCAGTACTTC CASSYRGHGTYEQYF
TRBJ2-3 TRBD1 NA TRBV20-1 TGCAGTGCTGGGGGACAGGGCGGCACAGATACGCAGTATTTT CSAGGQGGTDTQYF
TRBJ2-1 TRBD1 NA TRBV20-1 TGCAGTGCTAGAGATCGAGCGAACAGGGGGACCTACAATGAGCAGTTCTTC CSARDRANRGTYNEQFF
TRBJ2-5 NA NA TRBV4-3 TGCGCCAGCAGCCAAGGACGGTCCGGGGCCCAGTACTTC CASSQGRSGAQYF
TRBJ2-7 NA many TRBV7-3 TGTGCCAGCAGCTTAACCGGGGGCTTAAGCTCCTACGAGCAGTACTTC CASSLTGGLSSYEQYF
TRBJ1-6 TRBD1 few TRBV9 TGTGCCAGCAGCGTAGAGGACAGGGCCAATTCACCCCTCCACTTT CASSVEDRANSPLHF
TRBJ2-7 TRBD1 NA TRBV2 TGTGCCAGCAGTGAGAACAGGGACAGGTTATACGAGCAGTACTTC CASSENRDRLYEQYF
TRBJ1-2 TRBD1 NA TRBV20-1 TGCAGTGCCCCAGATAACAGGGGGCAAATCTATGGCTACACCTTC CSAPDNRGQIYGYTF
TRBJ1-2 NA NA TRBV29-1 TGCAGCGTTACCCTTACTAACTATGGCTACACCTTC CSVTLTNYGYTF
TRBJ2-1 NA few TRBV11-2 TGTGCCAGCAGCTTAGTACAGATATACCGTAATGAGCAGTTCTTC CASSLVQIYRNEQFF
TRBJ2-1 NA NA TRBV11-2 TGTGCCAGCAGCTTCATCGGACAGGGAGGGAATGAGCAGTTCTTC CASSFIGQGGNEQFF
TRBJ1-2 NA few TRBV11-1 TGTGCCAGCAGCAACTTAATTTCGGGATCTGGAGGCTACACCTTC CASSNLISGSGGYTF
TRBJ1-2 NA few TRBV24-1 TGTGCCACCAGTCGGGGGACCGATAACTATGGCTACACCTTC CATSRGTDNYGYTF
TRBJ2-5 TRBD2 NA TRBV3-1 TGTGCCAGCAGCCTCACAGGCGGGAGGGGTGAGCAGCTCTTC CASSLTGGRGEQLF
TRBJ2-1 NA NA TRBV5-1 TGCGCCAGCAGCTTAACTAGCACCGATGAGCAGTTCTTC CASSLTSTDEQFF
TRBJ1-5 NA NA TRBV4-2 TGTGCCAGCAGCCAAGAGGCGGGGTATAGCAATCAGCCCCAGCATTTT CASSQEAGYSNQPQHF
TRBJ1-5 NA NA TRBV15 TGTGCCACCAGCAGAGATGTAGGGGCCCAGTTCCAGCATTTT CATSRDVGAQFQHF
TRBJ1-5 NA NA TRBV15 TGTGCCACCAGCAGACCCGGAGACCCGGGCAATCAGCCCCAGCATTTT CATSRPGDPGNQPQHF
TRBJ1-1 NA NA TRBV20-1 TGCAGTGCTAGAGAGGGTCTTCGGAACACTGAAGCTTTCTTT CSAREGLRNTEAFF
TRBJ2-5 TRBD1 NA TRBV29-1 TGCAGCGCGGCCGGGACAGGGGCAGAGACCCAGTACTTC CSAAGTGAETQYF
TRBJ2-3 TRBD2 NA TRBV6-4 TGTGCCAGCGCAAGCGGGGGGGCCAAGGCAGATACGCAGTATTTT CASASGGAKADTQYF
TRBJ2-1 NA NA TRBV2 TGTGCCAGCAGTGGGGGGACAAGCTACAATGAGCAGTTCTTC CASSGGTSYNEQFF
TRBJ1-1 TRBD1 NA TRBV20-1 TGCAGTGCTAGGCCCACAACAGGGGACACTGAAGCTTTCTTT CSARPTTGDTEAFF
TRBJ2-1 TRBD2 NA TRBV12-3/TRBV12-4 TGTGTCAGCACCTTGACTAGCGGGGGGGCTAATGAGCAGTTCTTC CVSTLTSGGANEQFF
TRBJ2-5 TRBD2 NA TRBV20-1 TGCAGTGCTAGCTGGGGGGGAGAGACCCAGTACTTC CSASWGGETQYF
TRBJ2-3 TRBD2 NA TRBV29-1 TGCAGCGTTGAAGATCCAGGGCTAGCGGGGGGGAGCCCAAGAGGCTTT CSVEDPGLAGGSPRGF
TRBJ1-2 TRBD1 NA TRBV6-1 TGTGCCACAAAGACAGGGGGCTTGTCTCCTACTAACTATGGCTACACCTTC CATKTGGLSPTNYGYTF
TRBJ2-7 TRBD1 few TRBV7-9 TGTGCCAGCAGCGGACAGGGGGTCTACGAGCAGTACTTC CASSGQGVYEQYF
TRBJ2-5 TRBD2 NA TRBV12-3/TRBV12-4 TGTGCCAGCAGCCTTTACGGTGCCGGGGGGGAGACCCAGTACTTC CASSLYGAGGETQYF
TRBJ2-4 NA NA TRBV7-2 TGTGCCAGCAGCTTCAGGACAGTTCAAGCCAAAAACGTTCAGTACTTC CASSFRTVQAKNVQYF
TRBJ2-5 TRBD1 NA TRBV5-1 TGCGCCAGCAGCTTGGAGGCAGGGGGCCACGGGACCCAGTACTTC CASSLEAGGHGTQYF
TRBJ1-4 NA few TRBV20-1 TGCAGTGCTAGGGCCCCGGGGACTAATGAAAAACTGTTTTTT CSARAPGTNEKLFF
TRBJ2-5 TRBD1 many TRBV9 TGTGCCAGCAGCGTAGGCCCGGGACAGAGCAGCGGAGAGACCCAGTACTTC CASSVGPGQSSGETQYF
TRBJ2-3 NA NA TRBV6-2/TRBV6-3 TGTGCCAGCAGTTACTCGGCGACAGCTAACACAGATACGCAGTATTTT CASSYSATANTDTQYF
TRBJ1-2 TRBD1 NA TRBV19 TGTGCCAGTGGGACAGGGAAGTCTGGCTACACCTTC CASGTGKSGYTF
TRBJ2-4 NA many TRBV29-1 TGCAGCGTTGAAGGAGGGAAAAACATTCAGTACTTC CSVEGGKNIQYF
TRBJ2-4 NA few TRBV20-1 TGCAGTGCTAGAGATGATGGCGGGGACATTCAGTACTTC CSARDDGGDIQYF
TRBJ2-1 NA NA TRBV7-2 TGTGCCAGCAGCTTAAGAGGGGGGGGGTCAGCGAACAATGAGCAGTTCTTC CASSLRGGGSANNEQFF
TRBJ1-3 NA NA TRBV7-2 TGTGCCAGCAGCTTAGGAACCCAGAGGAACACCATATATTTT CASSLGTQRNTIYF
TRBJ1-6 NA NA TRBV7-2 TGTGCCAGCAGCTTAGAACCGTCCGCGGCTTCACCCCTCCACTTT CASSLEPSAASPLHF
TRBJ2-5 TRBD1 NA TRBV20-1 TGCAGTGCTAGCCGTCATCCCGGACAGGGGCAAGAGACCCAGTACTTC CSASRHPGQGQETQYF